These 9 T cell receptor beta chains came from one sample sequenced in a study of T cell responses to AZD1222 COVID-19 vaccine. Measured with immunoSEQ multiplex PCR; TCRdb has only the in-frame clones, and not every one. This table has 95,000 to 100,000 clones, about 87% appearing once. Sequences were derived from peripheral blood, sampled 28 days after the second AZD1222 dose. Receptor source: an adult who received the AZD1222 COVID-19 vaccine.

The rearrangement links TRBV13 to TRBJ2-3; either TRBD1 or TRBD2 may supply D (5 bases each). CDR1 is PRHDT and CDR2 is FYEKMQ in the germline V gene (reference sequence). This CDR3 region has 15 residues. V lost 3 bases and J lost 6, with 16 bases in between. CDR3 in DNA: TGTGCCAGCAGCTTCGGGGCTAGGCCCTCGGATACGCAGTATTTT. Protein sequence: CASSFGARPSDTQYF. Combining the CDR3 with reference TRBV13 and TRBJ2-3 gives the whole variable domain AAGVIQSPRHLIKEKRETATLKCYPIPRHDTVYWYQQGPGQDPQFLISFYEKMQSDKGSIPDRFSAQQFSDYHSELNMSSLELGDSALYFCASSFGARPSDTQYFGPGTRLTVL.

The rearrangement links TRBV4-2 to TRBJ2-7, with TRBD1 as a possible D gene (5 bases). Germline V gene sequence: CDR1 LGHNA, CDR2 YNFKEQ. The V and J ends lost 0 bases and 3 bases respectively, with 12 bases between them. The CDR3 is 15 amino acids. CDR3 in amino acids: CASSQERDRDYEQYF. The DNA of the CDR3 is TGTGCCAGCAGCCAAGAGAGAGACAGAGACTACGAGCAGTACTTC.

The V gene is TRBV9, the J gene TRBJ2-1; the D gene could be TRBD1 or TRBD2 (7 bases each). The CDR3 has 19 amino acids. V lost 2 bases to trimming and J lost 1 base, with 22 bases between them. The germline gives CDR1 SGDLS, CDR2 YYNGEE. Here the CDR3 reads CASSVAGGGPGLSYNEQFF. CDR3 bases: TGTGCCAGCAGCGTTGCAGGGGGAGGGCCTGGTTTGTCCTACAATGAGCAGTTCTTC.

The rearrangement uses TRBV5-4 and TRBJ2-1; D is perhaps TRBD2 (6 bases). V was cut by 0 bases and J by 10 bases, with 26 bases left in between. The CDR3 runs 18 residues. Germline-derived CDR1 and CDR2 are SGHNT and YYREEE (reference sequence). CDR3 sequence (DNA): TGTGCCAGCAGCTTGGATCAGCGGACTATGATAGGTGGGGCCGAGCAGTTCTTC. It is translated as CASSLDQRTMIGGAEQFF.

This chain links TRBV2 with TRBJ2-5, with TRBD2 matching over 13 bases. There are 16 residues in the CDR3. Germline V gives CDR1 SNHLY, CDR2 FYNNEI. V dropped 7 bases and J dropped 7; count of bases not matched to a gene: 12. CDR3 sequence reads: CASTGGLAGTSWTQYF. The CDR3 DNA is TGTGCCAGCACCGGGGGACTAGCGGGGACTAGTTGGACCCAGTACTTC.

V gene TRBV4-2 combines with J gene TRBJ2-1; D not certain. The CDR3 contains 13 residues. Germline-derived CDR1 and CDR2 are LGHNA and YNFKEQ. V lost 2 bases and J lost 4, with 6 bases in between. CDR3 sequence: CASSQSEYNEQFF. The CDR3 DNA reads as TGTGCCAGCAGCCAATCTGAGTACAATGAGCAGTTCTTC.

This chain uses TRBV6-2 or TRBV6-3 with TRBJ1-5; possible D gene TRBD1, 6 bases. Germline V CDR1 and CDR2: MNHEY, SVGEGT. The CDR3 has 16 amino acids. V was trimmed by 2 bases and J by 5 bases, leaving 16 bases between them. CDR3 sequence: CASSYARTVTDQPQHF. The CDR3 DNA reads as TGTGCCAGCAGTTACGCTCGGACAGTTACAGATCAGCCCCAGCATTTT.

The chain links TRBV6-5 to TRBJ1-1, with D unclear. The germline V gene encodes CDR1 MNHEY and CDR2 SVGAGI. The CDR3 contains 14 residues. The germline V and J ends were trimmed by 1 base and 8 bases, with 14 bases remaining between them. As DNA, the CDR3 is TGTGCCAGCAGTTACTTTGGGCAGCAAGGCGAAGCTTTCTTT. Its protein product is CASSYFGQQGEAFF.

The rearrangement links TRBV4-1 to TRBJ2-1; D uncertain. CDR1 and CDR2 (germline): MGHRA, YSYEKL. The CDR3 is made up of 15 amino acids. The germline V and J ends were trimmed by 1 base and 0 bases, with 7 bases remaining between them. CDR3 sequence reads: CASSQAQSSYNEQFF. In DNA form, the CDR3 reads TGCGCCAGCAGCCAAGCCCAGAGCTCCTACAATGAGCAGTTCTTC.